This note documents a single T cell receptor (beta chain) sequence. The data stem from a study of shared clonotypes between healthy human individuals. There are 13 residues in the CDR3. The germline V gene encodes CDR1 MNHEY and CDR2 SMNVEV (reference sequence). The V end was cut by 10 bases, the J end by 0 bases, with 12 bases between. Data came from immunoSEQ multiplex PCR; TCRdb stores just in-frame clones and leaves some out. Found here are about 2.2 million clones, roughly 91% of them singletons; the top ten hold about 1.8%. CD8 cells classed as naive were CD45RO-negative and positively selected for CCR7, excluding terminally differentiated effector memory CD45RA+ cells. The donors were adults (healthy and HIV-negative) with no recent acute infections or vaccinations.

Material: naive CD8+ T cells from PBMCs. The genes are TRBV27 and TRBJ2-5, with D unclear. The receptor was isolated from a man in his late teens or twenties in good health. Some clones in this sample may be carry-over from other donors' samples. CDR3 in amino acids: CAIPERYQETQYF. In DNA form, the CDR3 reads TGTGCCATCCCCGAACGGTACCAAGAGACCCAGTACTTC.